The 21 T cell receptor beta chains below come from one sample, sequenced in a study of cytomegalovirus exposure and HLA in healthy donors. PCR primers comprised 60 Vbeta and 13 Jbeta primers. The protocol was immunoSEQ multiplex PCR, while the TCRdb copy is restricted to in-frame clones and leaves out a portion. There are fewer than 150,000 clones in the sample; approximately 78% occur only once, and roughly 8.2% lies in the top ten. The sequenced sample consisted of PBMCs. The receptor set was obtained from a woman aged 40-49 years in good health and CMV-seropositive.

The chain couples TRBV2 to TRBJ2-5; 9 bases line up with TRBD1. The germline V gene has CDR1 SNHLY and CDR2 FYNNEI. This CDR3 is built from 14 residues. Losses at the gene ends were 6 bases for V and 5 bases for J; bases not matched to a gene: 7. CDR3 sequence: CASRGTGNGETQYF. CDR3 in DNA: TGTGCCAGCAGGGGGACAGGGAACGGCGAGACCCAGTACTTC.

This clone has just one count. CDR3 loop: CSAAGTVYGYTF. CDR3 DNA sequence: TGCAGCGCCGCCGGGACAGTCTATGGCTACACCTTC. V and J are TRBV29-1 and TRBJ1-2; 7 bases align to TRBD1. The CDR3 spans 12 residues. V shed 7 bases, J shed 4 bases, and the junction held 6 bases outside the gene matches. Per the germline V gene, CDR1 is SQVTM and CDR2 is ANQGSEA.

Remarks on this clone: Its ends do not fully match the called genes, so a read error is possible. This chain links TRBV4-3 with TRBJ1-2; D possibly corresponds to TRBD1 (6 bases). Germline V gives CDR1 LGHNA, CDR2 YSLEER. The CDR3 runs to 16 residues. The CDR3 sequence: CANSQDILQGRDGYTF. CDR3 in DNA: TGCGCCAACAGCCAAGATATCCTACAGGGTCGGGATGGCTACACCTTC.

The gene calls are TRBV6-1 and TRBJ1-4; 8 bases are a match to TRBD1. This CDR3 region has 14 residues. In germline, CDR1 is MNHNS, CDR2 SASEGT. The ends lost 6 bases at V and 2 bases at J; junction bases unmatched: 2. CDR3 bases: TGTGCCAGCAGGAGACAGGGGACTAATGAAAAACTGTTTTTT. Residues: CASRRQGTNEKLFF.

The table lists this clone with a few counts. CDR3: CASRYPGANVLTF. CDR3 nucleotides: TGTGCCAGCAGGTATCCTGGGGCCAACGTCCTGACTTTC. V usage is TRBV6-5 and J usage is TRBJ2-6; the D is unclear. This CDR3 contains 13 residues. Germline V lookup: CDR1 MNHEY, CDR2 SVGAGI. V dropped 6 bases and J dropped 2 bases, with 5 bases sitting between them.

The CDR3 DNA sequence: TGTGCCAGCAGCCAAGTAACAGGGGCAGGTTATGGCTACACCTTC. It yields the protein CASSQVTGAGYGYTF. This chain links TRBV14 with TRBJ1-2; 7 nucleotides line up with TRBD1. V trimming: 1 base; J trimming: 5 bases; junction bases outside the gene matches: 7. Germline V gene data show CDR1 as SGHDN and CDR2 as FVKESK. The CDR3 runs to 15 residues.

V is TRBV6-5 and J is TRBJ1-1; TRBD1 is a possible D gene (5 bases). The germline gives CDR1 MNHEY, CDR2 SVGAGI. The CDR3 totals 13 residues. Trimming stripped 5 bases from V and 6 bases from J, with 13 bases between. The chain's CDR3 is CASSARAGAEAFF. CDR3 DNA sequence: TGTGCCAGCAGTGCCAGGGCAGGCGCTGAAGCTTTCTTT.

V gene TRBV2 combines with J gene TRBJ1-1; 7 bases fit TRBD1. After removal of 2 bases from V and 4 bases from J, the junction contained 7 bases not matched to a gene. Germline V gene lookup returns CDR1 SNHLY and CDR2 FYNNEI. The CDR3 consists of 15 residues. The CDR3 region is CASSEFSTGATEAFF. The CDR3 DNA is TGTGCCAGCAGTGAATTTTCAACAGGGGCCACTGAAGCTTTCTTT.

The sample holds many counts of this clone. The chain couples TRBV4-1 to TRBJ2-7, with D unclear. This CDR3 is built from 14 residues. Germline CDR1 reads MGHRA; CDR2 reads YSYEKL. Trimming removed 1 base at V and 6 bases at J, with 13 bases between. The CDR3 region has the DNA TGCGCCAGCAGCCAAGTTGGTCTGCCGCGCGAGCAGTACTTC. It is translated as CASSQVGLPREQYF.

This chain joins TRBV7-8 and TRBJ2-6, with D perhaps matching TRBD2 (5 bases). V lost 3 bases, J lost 2 bases, and 14 bases lay in between. Germline V gene sequence: CDR1 SGHVS, CDR2 FQNEAQ. CDR3 length equals 17 residues. The CDR3 DNA sequence: TGTGCCAGCAGCTTGCTGGGGAGCTCCGCTGGGGCCAACGTCCTGACTTTC. It translates to CASSLLGSSAGANVLTF.

This clone was detected only once. CDR3 loop: CAISEVRGSYGYTF. The CDR3 region has the DNA TGTGCCATCAGTGAGGTCAGGGGAAGCTATGGCTACACCTTC. The chain uses TRBV10-3 and TRBJ1-2, with D maybe TRBD1 (6 bases). CDR1 is ENHRY and CDR2 is SYGVKD in the germline V gene. The V and J ends lost 2 bases and 4 bases respectively, with 11 bases between them. The CDR3 covers 14 residues.

CDR3 residues: CASSRTGRVDGYTF. The DNA of the CDR3 is TGTGCCAGCAGTAGGACAGGGCGGGTGGATGGCTACACCTTC. The rearrangement joins TRBV6-1 to TRBJ1-2; 8 positions agree with TRBD1. This CDR3 contains 14 residues. The J segment lost 6 bases and the V segment lost 5 bases, leaving 8 bases of the junction unmatched. Germline V lookup: CDR1 MNHNS, CDR2 SASEGT.

V usage is TRBV7-6 and J usage is TRBJ2-1, with 7 bases matching TRBD1. Germline V gives CDR1 SGHVS, CDR2 FNYEAQ. The CDR3 consists of 16 residues. Losses at the gene ends were 2 bases for V and 6 bases for J; bases not matched to a gene: 10. The CDR3 DNA reads as TGTGCCAGCAGCTTATGGGGACAGCCGGTCGGCAATGAGCAGTTCTTC. Protein sequence: CASSLWGQPVGNEQFF.

Concerning this clone itself: A read error may account for a junction end that differs from germline. The rearrangement links TRBV7-9 to TRBJ2-1; 9 nucleotides line up with TRBD2. The CDR3 spans 13 residues. Germline V gene sequence: CDR1 SEHNR, CDR2 FQNEAQ (reference sequence). DNA of the CDR3: TGTGCCAGCAGCTTAAGTAGTGCGGGGGGGCAACTCTTC. Translated, it gives CASSLSSAGGQLF.

This clone was seen many times. Different DNA sequences within this sample yield the same CDR3. The CDR3 region is CASSLGGGPYEQYF. CDR3 DNA: TGTGCCAGCAGCTTAGGTGGGGGCCCCTACGAGCAGTACTTC. V gene TRBV7-8 combines with J gene TRBJ2-7; D possibly corresponds to TRBD1 (6 bases). Per the germline V gene, CDR1 is SGHVS and CDR2 is FQNEAQ. The CDR3 loop spans 14 amino acids. With 1 base removed from V and 2 bases from J, the gap between germline ends came to 9 bases.

This chain joins TRBV5-4 and TRBJ2-7; 8 positions agree with TRBD1. The CDR3 sequence is 12 residues long. The V gene end was trimmed by 4 bases and the J gene end by 6 bases; junction bases not matched to a gene: 3. Per the germline V gene, CDR1 is SGHNT and CDR2 is YYREEE (reference sequence). Written as DNA, the CDR3 is TGTGCCAGCAGCCCCGGACAGGGCGAGCAGTACTTC. It encodes CASSPGQGEQYF. Using reference TRBV5-4 and TRBJ2-7 for the parts outside the CDR3, the full variable domain is ETGVTQSPTHLIKTRGQQVTLRCSSQSGHNTVSWYQQALGQGPQFIFQYYREEENGRGNFPPRFSGLQFPNYSSELNVNALELDDSALYLCASSPGQGEQYFGPGTRLTVT.

The J gene is TRBJ1-2, the V gene TRBV2; 9 bases align to TRBD1. Germline assignment: CDR1 SNHLY and CDR2 FYNNEI. The CDR3 loop spans 15 amino acids. Trimming cost V 3 bases and J 3 bases; bases outside gene matches: 5. In nucleotides, the CDR3 is TGTGCCAGCAGTGAGGGGACAGGGTTCTACTATGGCTACACCTTC. It is translated as CASSEGTGFYYGYTF.

The chain combines TRBV5-4 with TRBJ2-3; TRBD2 aligns across 7 bases. This CDR3 is built from 15 residues. Germline values: CDR1 SGHNT, CDR2 YYREEE (reference sequence). V shed 4 bases and J 4 bases; nucleotides not matched to a gene: 9. CDR3: CASSGEPGLSDTQYF. CDR3 coding DNA: TGTGCCAGCAGCGGAGAGCCGGGACTATCAGATACGCAGTATTTT.

The chain is built from TRBV29-1 and TRBJ2-3; possibly TRBD2 for D (7 bases). The CDR3 is 14 residues long. The germline gives CDR1 SQVTM, CDR2 ANQGSEA. The V gene lost 7 bases and the J gene lost 6 bases, with 20 bases spanning the gap. The CDR3 DNA reads TGCAGCGAAAAAAGGGGGGGTCCGTTGGATACGCAGTATTTT. Translation: CSEKRGGPLDTQYF.

The rearrangement links TRBV19 to TRBJ1-2; TRBD1 is a possible D gene (5 bases). The CDR3 loop spans 12 amino acids. CDR1 and CDR2 (germline): LNHDA, SQIVND (reference sequence). V lost 4 bases to trimming and J lost 4 bases, with 7 bases between them. As DNA, the CDR3 is TGTGCCAGTAGTAGAGACAGCTATGGCTACACCTTC. This codes for CASSRDSYGYTF.

This clone was seen a few times. This rearrangement joins TRBV2 to TRBJ1-1, with 9 bases lining up with TRBD1. The CDR3 extends over 14 amino acids. CDR1 and CDR2 (germline): SNHLY, FYNNEI. The V and J ends lost 6 bases and 1 base, in that order; junction bases with no gene match: 3. This CDR3 is CASRYRGRNTEAFF. The CDR3, as DNA: TGTGCCAGCAGGTACAGGGGGCGGAACACTGAAGCTTTCTTT. The complete variable domain, with remaining parts taken from reference TRBV2 and TRBJ1-1, reads EPEVTQTPSHQVTQMGQEVILRCVPISNHLYFYWYRQILGQKVEFLVSFYNNEISEKSEIFDDQFSVERPDGSNFTLKIRSTKLEDSAMYFCASRYRGRNTEAFFGQGTRLTVV.